The 7 T cell receptor beta chains given below trace back to one sample, sequenced in a study of T-cell memory formation after mild COVID-19. TCRdb recomputed calls from the 5' RACE reads with MiXCR, one row per CDR3 protein. Of roughly 51,000 distinct CDR3 sequences detected, 7.3% appear once; the ten largest clones hold roughly 1.3%. Sequencing was carried out using PBMCs or a T cell subset sorted from them (not recorded which). The receptors originated from a man younger than 35 who had mild COVID-19 (a few samples of this study predate the infection). Cell type and time point are not known.

The rearrangement joins TRBV20-1 to TRBJ2-7, with 7 bases that match TRBD1. Germline V CDR1 and CDR2: DFQATT, SNEGSKA (reference sequence). Germline trimming cut 6 bases from V and 1 base from J; bases unmatched to any gene: 3. The CDR3 covers 12 residues. CDR3 coding DNA: TGCAGTGCCCACAGGGGATCCTACGAGCAGTACTTC. Translated, it gives CSAHRGSYEQYF.

Many counts were recorded for this clonotype. This sequence joins TRBV10-3 and TRBJ2-5; D remains ambiguous. Trimming took 2 bases from V and 2 from J, leaving 6 bases between them. Germline values: CDR1 ENHRY, CDR2 SYGVKD. There are 13 residues in the CDR3. The CDR3: CAISELRQETQYF. The CDR3 DNA follows: TGTGCCATCAGTGAGCTACGGCAAGAGACCCAGTACTTC.

At least ten counts were recorded for this clonotype. The chain recombines TRBV5-1 with TRBJ2-5, with 7 nucleotides matching TRBD1. J gave up 4 bases and V 4 bases, and 4 bases lay outside the gene matches. The CDR3 is 13 amino acids. CDR1 SGHRS and CDR2 YFSETQ come from the germline V gene. The DNA for the CDR3 is TGCGCCAGCAGCCCCACAGGGGCAGAGACCCAGTACTTC. This sequence encodes CASSPTGAETQYF.

The chain uses TRBV27 and TRBJ2-4; 10 bases are shared with TRBD1. V trimming: 3 bases; J trimming: 1 base; junction bases outside the gene matches: 3. CDR3 length: 16 amino acids. Germline V gene data show CDR1 as MNHEY and CDR2 as SMNVEV (reference sequence). CDR3 sequence reads: CASSLRTGGAKNIQYF. DNA for the CDR3: TGTGCCAGCAGTTTGCGGACAGGGGGGGCCAAAAACATTCAGTACTTC.

This clonotype was observed a handful of times. The genes are TRBV7-2 and TRBJ2-3; no clear D gene. V was clipped by 0 bases and J by 2 bases, with 6 bases between them. Per the germline V gene, CDR1 is SGHTA and CDR2 is FQGNSA. CDR3 size: 14 residues. CDR3 bases: TGTGCCAGCAGCTTAGCGGTCGTCACAGATACGCAGTATTTT. The encoded protein is CASSLAVVTDTQYF.

This sequence joins TRBV7-6 and TRBJ1-1, with TRBD1 as a possible D gene (6 bases). The CDR3 is made up of 13 amino acids. Germline lookup yields CDR1 SGHVS and CDR2 FNYEAQ. V lost 4 bases, J lost 4 bases, and 10 bases lay in between. CDR3 bases: TGTGCCAGCAGCTCAGGGGCTGGCACTGAAGCTTTCTTT. Translating gives CASSSGAGTEAFF.

There are a few counts of this clonotype. This rearrangement joins TRBV28 to TRBJ2-1, with D perhaps TRBD2 (7 bases). Germline loops: CDR1 MDHEN, CDR2 SYDVKM. The germline V and J ends were trimmed by 4 bases and 7 bases, with 14 bases remaining between them. This CDR3 spans 14 amino acids. CDR3 protein: CASSSGGGSNEQFF. As DNA, the CDR3 is TGTGCCAGCAGTTCGGGCGGGGGCTCGAATGAGCAGTTCTTC.